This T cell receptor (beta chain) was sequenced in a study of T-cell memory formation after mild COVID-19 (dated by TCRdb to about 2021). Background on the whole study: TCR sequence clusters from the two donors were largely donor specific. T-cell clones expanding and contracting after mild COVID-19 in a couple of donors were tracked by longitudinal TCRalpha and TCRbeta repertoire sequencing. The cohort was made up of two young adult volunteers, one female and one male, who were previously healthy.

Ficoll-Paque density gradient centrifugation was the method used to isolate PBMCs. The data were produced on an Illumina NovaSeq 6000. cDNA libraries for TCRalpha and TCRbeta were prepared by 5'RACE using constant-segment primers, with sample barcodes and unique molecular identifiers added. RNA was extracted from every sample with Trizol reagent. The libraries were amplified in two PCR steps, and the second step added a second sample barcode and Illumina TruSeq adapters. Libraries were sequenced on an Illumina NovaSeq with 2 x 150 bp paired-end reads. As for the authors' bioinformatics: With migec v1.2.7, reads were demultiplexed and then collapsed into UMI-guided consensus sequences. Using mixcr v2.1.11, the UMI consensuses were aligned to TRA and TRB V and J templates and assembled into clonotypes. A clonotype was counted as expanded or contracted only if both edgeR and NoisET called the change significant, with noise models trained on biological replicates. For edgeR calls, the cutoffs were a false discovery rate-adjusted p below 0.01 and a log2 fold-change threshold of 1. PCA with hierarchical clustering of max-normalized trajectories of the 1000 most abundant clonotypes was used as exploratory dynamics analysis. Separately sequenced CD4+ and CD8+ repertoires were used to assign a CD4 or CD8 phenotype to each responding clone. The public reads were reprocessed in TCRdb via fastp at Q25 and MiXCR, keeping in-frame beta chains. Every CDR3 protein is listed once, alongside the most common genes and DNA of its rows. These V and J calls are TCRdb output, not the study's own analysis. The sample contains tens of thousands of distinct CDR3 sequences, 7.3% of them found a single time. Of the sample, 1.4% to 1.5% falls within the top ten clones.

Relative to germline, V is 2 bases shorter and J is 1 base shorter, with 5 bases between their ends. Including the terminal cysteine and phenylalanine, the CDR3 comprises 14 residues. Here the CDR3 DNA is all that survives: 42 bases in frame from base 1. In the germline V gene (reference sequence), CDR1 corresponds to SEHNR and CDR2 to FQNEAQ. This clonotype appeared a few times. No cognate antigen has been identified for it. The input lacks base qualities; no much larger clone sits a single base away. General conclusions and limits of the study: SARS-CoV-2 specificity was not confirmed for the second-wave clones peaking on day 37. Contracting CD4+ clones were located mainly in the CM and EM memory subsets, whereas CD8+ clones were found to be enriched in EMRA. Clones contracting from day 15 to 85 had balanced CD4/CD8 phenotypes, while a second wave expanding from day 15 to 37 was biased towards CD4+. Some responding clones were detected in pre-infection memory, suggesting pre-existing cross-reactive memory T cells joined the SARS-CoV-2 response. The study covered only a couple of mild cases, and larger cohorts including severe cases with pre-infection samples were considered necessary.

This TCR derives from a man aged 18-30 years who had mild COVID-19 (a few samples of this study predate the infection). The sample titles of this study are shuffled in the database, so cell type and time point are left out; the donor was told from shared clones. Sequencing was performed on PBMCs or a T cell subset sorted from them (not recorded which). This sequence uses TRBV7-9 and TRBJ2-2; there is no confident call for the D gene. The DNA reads TGTGCCAGCAGCTTATCAATGAACACCGGGGAGCTGTTTTTT. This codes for CASSLSMNTGELFF.